This T cell receptor beta chain was captured by sequencing in a study of shared clonotypes between healthy human individuals. Sequencing used immunoSEQ multiplex PCR; TCRdb keeps in-frame clones, though not all of them. The sample records over a million clones, 70% to 80% being singletons. The CDR3 contains 14 residues. Trimming stripped 1 base from V and 0 bases from J, with 7 bases between. Germline V gives CDR1 LGHNA, CDR2 YNFKEQ. The chain is built from TRBV4-2 and TRBJ2-7; the D is unclear. The sequenced material came from memory CD4+ T cells from PBMCs. As to subset: CD45RA-negative fraction. This clonotype originated in a man between 18 and 35 years old in good health. Some clones in this sample may be carry-over from other donors' samples. CDR3 region: CASSQGASSYEQYF. The CDR3 DNA is TGTGCCAGCAGCCAAGGGGCGAGCTCCTACGAGCAGTACTTC.